The 2 T cell receptor beta chains below were found in one sample sequenced in a study of blood T cell repertoires in COVID-19. Sequenced by immunoSEQ multiplex PCR; TCRdb stores in-frame clones only, minus some. The table includes 250,000 to 300,000 clones, around 85% detected once. Material: peripheral blood. The receptors were sampled from a woman between 70 and 85 years old with acute or convalescent COVID-19.

A single count supports this clone. The rearrangement links TRBV28 to TRBJ2-2; 9 bases agree with TRBD2. The ends lost 3 bases at V and 6 bases at J; junction bases unmatched: 14. From germline, CDR1 is MDHEN and CDR2 SYDVKM. The CDR3 is 18 residues long. CDR3 sequence (DNA): TGTGCCAGCAGTTTCCCTGGGGCGGGAGGGGGCCTGCCCGGGGAGCTGTTTTTT. Translation: CASSFPGAGGGLPGELFF. The whole variable domain, filled in from reference TRBV28 and TRBJ2-2, reads DVKVTQSSRYLVKRTGEKVFLECVQDMDHENMFWYRQDPGLGLRLIYFSYDVKMKEKGDIPEGYSVSREKKERFSLILESASTNQTSMYLCASSFPGAGGGLPGELFFGEGSRLTVL.

The chain is built from TRBV14 and TRBJ2-7; TRBD2 might be the D (6 bases). Germline-derived CDR1 and CDR2 are SGHDN and FVKESK. The V end was cut by 4 bases, the J end by 11 bases, with 18 bases between. The length of the CDR3 is 13 residues. The CDR3: CASSRMPGLREYF. In DNA form, the CDR3 reads TGTGCCAGCAGCCGAATGCCGGGACTCAGGGAGTACTTC.